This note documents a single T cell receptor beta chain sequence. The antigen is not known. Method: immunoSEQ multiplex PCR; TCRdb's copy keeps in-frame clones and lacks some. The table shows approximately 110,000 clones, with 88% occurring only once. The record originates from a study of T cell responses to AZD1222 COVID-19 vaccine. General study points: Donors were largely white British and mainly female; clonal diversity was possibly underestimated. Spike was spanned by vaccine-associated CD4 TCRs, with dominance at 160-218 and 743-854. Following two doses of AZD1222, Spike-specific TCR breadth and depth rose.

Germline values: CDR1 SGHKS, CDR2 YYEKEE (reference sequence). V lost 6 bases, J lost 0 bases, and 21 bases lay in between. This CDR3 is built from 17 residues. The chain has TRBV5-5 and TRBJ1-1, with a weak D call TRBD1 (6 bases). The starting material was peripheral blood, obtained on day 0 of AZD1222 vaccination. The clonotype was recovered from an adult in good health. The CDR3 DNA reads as TGTGCCAGCATCAATACAGGACAGATTCCCCTGAACACTGAAGCTTTCTTT. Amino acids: CASINTGQIPLNTEAFF. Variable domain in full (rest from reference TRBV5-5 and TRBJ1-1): DAGVTQSPTHLIKTRGQQVTLRCSPISGHKSVSWYQQVLGQGPQFIFQYYEKEERGRGNFPDRFSARQFPNYSSELNVNALLLGDSALYLCASINTGQIPLNTEAFFGQGTRLTVV.